The clone carrying this T cell receptor beta chain has ten or more counts. Its antigen is not known. Germline CDR1 reads DFQATT; CDR2 reads SNEGSKA (reference sequence). The V end was cut by 4 bases, the J end by 1 base, with 28 bases between. The CDR3 length is 19 residues. This sample was taken from a study of neurological immune-mediated disorders. Using its own MiXCR run on the 5' RACE reads, TCRdb lists one record per CDR3 protein. The profile covers under 90,000 distinct CDR3 sequences, with roughly 9% appearing a single time and about 1.7% taken by the ten largest. The study's findings and limits: Patients with HTLV-1-associated myelopathy showed the most TCR clonal expansion. Those with multiple sclerosis showed the least, falling below healthy controls. CDR3 amino acid sequences of expanded clones were not shared across subjects, a result suggesting private repertoires in all groups.

Sequenced material: PBMCs. The receptor was derived from a man between 50 and 59 years old in good health. V is TRBV20-1 and J is TRBJ2-5; D tentatively fits TRBD1 or TRBD2 (7 bases each). CDR3 amino acids: CSATRPDRRFGRSQETQYF. CDR3 DNA sequence: TGCAGTGCTACACGCCCGGACAGGCGCTTCGGGAGGTCCCAAGAGACCCAGTACTTC.